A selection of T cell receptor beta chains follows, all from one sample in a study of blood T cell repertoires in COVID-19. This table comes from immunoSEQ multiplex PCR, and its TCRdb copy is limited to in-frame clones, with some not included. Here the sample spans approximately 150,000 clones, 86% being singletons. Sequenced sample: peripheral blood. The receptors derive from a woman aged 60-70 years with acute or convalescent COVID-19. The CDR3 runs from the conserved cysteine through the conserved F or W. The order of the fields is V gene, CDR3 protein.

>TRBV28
CASSLSMGGLTYGYTF
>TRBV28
CASMPSGGASDEQFF
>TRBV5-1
CASSPGTGGLTEAFF
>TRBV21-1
CASSKGLGAFF
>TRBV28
CASSRGGPNTGELFF
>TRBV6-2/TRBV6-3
CASSKKGYTEAFF
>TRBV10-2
CASSPGQGTLDGYTF
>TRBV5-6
CASSLDRGTINSPLHF
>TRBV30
CAWSRRKLNGELFF
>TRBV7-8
CASSRGGGSGSYEQYF
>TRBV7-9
CASSHGGNSGNTIYF
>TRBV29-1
CSVGGVNEQFF
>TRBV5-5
CASSRQQGGNEKLFF
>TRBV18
CASSHDRGSYGYTF
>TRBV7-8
CASSIDRVLNEQFF
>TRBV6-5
CASSYGQGRTYGYTF
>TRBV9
CASSVVEGSIPGQGQETQYF
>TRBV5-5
CASSLAQEQFF
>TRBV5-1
CASSPGTGVLDEQFF
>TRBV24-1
CATRGRRGGTDTQYF
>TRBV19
CASSIAVSSTDTQYF
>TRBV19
CASSISRGGEQYF
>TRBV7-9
CASSPTAGGHGTDTQYF
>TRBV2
CASSEGGGTYEQYF
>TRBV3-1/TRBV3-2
CASSQVAGGVGEQFF
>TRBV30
CAWGEQGYSPLHF
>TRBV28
CASMGPLGTGPSGANVLTF
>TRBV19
CASSTRGRPTHEKLFF
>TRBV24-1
CAQITGDSNQPQHF
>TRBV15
CATSRGSTGDGYTF
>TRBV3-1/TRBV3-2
CASSPGGGSPLHF
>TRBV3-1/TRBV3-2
CASSLRGGITTDTQYF
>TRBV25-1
CASSAGSFGYTF
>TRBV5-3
CARSGDRENTEAFF
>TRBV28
CASSTAGRSDSPLHF
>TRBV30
CAWKQGTYEQYF
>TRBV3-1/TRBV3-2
CASSPGWSLQYF
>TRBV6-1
CASSEVRLPNTEAFF
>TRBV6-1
CASSERRGAGELFF
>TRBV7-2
CASSLGGGLFF
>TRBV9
CASSVGTWTQGTPYEQYF